This entry lists 23 T cell receptor beta chains sequenced from one sample in a study of T cell repertoires in cytomegalovirus infection. Their antigens are not known. From the reads, TCRdb called clonotypes with MiXCR, one entry per CDR3 protein. Seen here are roughly 860,000 distinct CDR3 sequences, roughly 33% observed once, and the top ten hold 9.5% to 15%. Sequenced here: cultured CD8+ T cells from PBMCs, sampled from culture after CMV antigen stimulation. All receptors derive from a human donor in good health (CMV status not recorded). Some clones in this sample may be carry-over from other donors' samples.

This clonotype was found a few times. J is TRBJ2-7 and V is TRBV11-1, with TRBD2 as a possible D gene (5 bases). The V gene lost 2 bases and the J gene lost 5 bases, with 16 bases spanning the gap. The CDR3 consists of 15 residues. Per the germline V gene, CDR1 is SGHAT and CDR2 is FQDESV (reference sequence). CDR3 DNA sequence: TGTGCCAGCAGCTTACAAGACTATCCCGGCCACGAGCAGTACTTC. Translating gives CASSLQDYPGHEQYF.

This chain's CDR3 is CASSDWGREQYF. In DNA form, the CDR3 reads TGTGCCAGCAGTGATTGGGGTCGCGAGCAGTACTTC. The gene calls are TRBV6-1 and TRBJ2-7; D uncertain. Germline CDR1 reads MNHNS; CDR2 reads SASEGT. V was pared by 3 bases and J by 6 bases, with 9 bases between. This CDR3 has 12 amino acids.

The chain uses TRBV5-1 and TRBJ2-1, with D maybe TRBD1 (6 bases). The germline V gene encodes CDR1 SGHRS and CDR2 YFSETQ. The CDR3 spans 15 residues. V dropped 2 bases and J dropped 1 base, with 10 bases sitting between them. The CDR3 nucleotides are TGCGCCAGCAGCTTACAGGGTCCGTCCTACAATGAGCAGTTCTTC. Translation: CASSLQGPSYNEQFF.

This chain uses TRBV5-3 with TRBJ2-7, with D tentatively TRBD2 (5 bases). TRBV5-3 is sorted into the ORF group, with uncertain function. With 8 bases removed from V and 6 bases from J, the gap between germline ends came to 27 bases. The CDR3 has 16 amino acids. This CDR3 reads CASSRGRDGVFLEQYF. In DNA, the CDR3 is TGTGCCAGCAGCCGAGGACGGGATGGGGTGTTTCTCGAGCAGTACTTC.

This sequence joins TRBV4-1 and TRBJ2-1; D possibly matches TRBD1 or TRBD2 (6 bases each). The germline V and J ends were trimmed by 11 bases and 8 bases, with 16 bases remaining between them. The V gene's germline CDR1 is MGHRA and CDR2 YSYEKL. This CDR3 is built from 12 residues. CDR3: CAVQTGADEQFF. The CDR3 nucleotides are TGCGCCGTACAGACGGGGGCCGATGAGCAGTTCTTC.

Many counts were recorded for this clonotype. The chain employs TRBV7-2 and TRBJ2-5, with 7 bases fitting TRBD1. Trimming at V came to 2 bases and at J to 3 bases, leaving 3 bases not matched to a gene. Germline loops: CDR1 SGHTA, CDR2 FQGNSA. This CDR3 region has 14 residues. The CDR3 nucleotides are TGTGCCAGCAGCTTAATCACAGGGGAAGAGACCCAGTACTTC. Translated, it gives CASSLITGEETQYF.

The chain links TRBV12-3 or TRBV12-4 to TRBJ1-5; weak D call: TRBD1 (6 bases). The ends were cut back, 1 base at V and 5 bases at J, with 9 bases in the middle. The CDR3 runs 14 residues. As DNA, the CDR3 is TGTGCCAGCAGTTTAGACAGGGTGTATCAGCCCCAGCATTTT. Its translation is CASSLDRVYQPQHF.

This clonotype was counted between two and nine times. The rearrangement links TRBV7-6 to TRBJ1-2, with TRBD1 matching over 8 bases. With 5 bases clipped from V and 5 bases from J, the junction kept 4 bases outside the gene matches. This CDR3 comprises 13 residues. The germline V gene encodes CDR1 SGHVS and CDR2 FNYEAQ. CDR3 amino acids: CASSKTGEYGYTF. The CDR3, as DNA: TGTGCCAGCAGCAAGACAGGGGAGTATGGCTACACCTTC.

The chain is built from TRBV5-4 and TRBJ2-7, with D uncertain. This CDR3 is built from 13 residues. Trimming cost V 4 bases and J 6 bases, with 14 bases left between them. CDR1 is SGHNT and CDR2 is YYREEE in the germline V gene (reference sequence). The CDR3 sequence: CASSPQTRAEQYF. The CDR3 DNA reads as TGTGCCAGCAGCCCGCAGACACGGGCCGAGCAGTACTTC.

This clonotype was detected ten times or more. The genes are TRBV7-2 and TRBJ2-3; D remains unclear. The CDR3 has 15 residues. V shed 0 bases and J shed 4 bases, with 11 bases lying between them. Germline values: CDR1 SGHTA, CDR2 FQGNSA. The DNA for the CDR3 is TGTGCCAGCAGCTTAGCGCCCGCCAGATCAGATACGCAGTATTTT. Its protein is CASSLAPARSDTQYF.

The J gene is TRBJ2-1, the V gene TRBV10-3; TRBD1 matches 9 bases. Trimming cost V 4 bases and J 12 bases; bases outside gene matches: 1. Germline V gives CDR1 ENHRY, CDR2 SYGVKD. CDR3 length: 11 amino acids. The CDR3 DNA reads TGTGCCATCAGTGGACAGGGGGGGCAGTTCTTC. The encoded protein is CAISGQGGQFF.

This clonotype has only a few counts. The CDR3 here is CASTLDWATADTQYF. For the CDR3, the DNA is TGTGCCAGCACCCTCGACTGGGCGACGGCAGATACGCAGTATTTT. V is TRBV5-6 and J is TRBJ2-3; D unresolved. V was clipped by 6 bases and J by 4 bases, with 18 bases between them. The CDR3 covers 15 residues. The germline gives CDR1 SGHDT, CDR2 YYEEEE.

This clonotype showed up just a few times. The chain combines TRBV28 with TRBJ2-7, with TRBD2 matching over 7 bases. CDR3 size: 18 residues. The ends lost 1 base at V and 1 base at J; junction bases unmatched: 13. Germline loops: CDR1 MDHEN, CDR2 SYDVKM. The CDR3 DNA reads as TGTGCCAGCAGTTTATCCAGTACCCTCGCGGGAGTTTCCTACGAGCAGTACGTC. Encoded protein: CASSLSSTLAGVSYEQYV.

The chain has TRBV27 and TRBJ1-2, with 9 bases matching TRBD1. The V and J ends lost 4 bases and 0 bases, in that order; junction bases with no gene match: 12. In germline, CDR1 is MNHEY, CDR2 SMNVEV (reference sequence). The CDR3 runs 18 residues. The CDR3 DNA sequence: TGTGCCAGCAGTTCCCCGGGACAGGGCCATTTAGCTAACTATGGCTACACCTTC. Translation: CASSSPGQGHLANYGYTF.

In this sample, this clonotype turned up a few times. V gene TRBV7-2 combines with J gene TRBJ2-1; D call uncertain. Germline V gene lookup returns CDR1 SGHTA and CDR2 FQGNSA. The CDR3 is made up of 12 amino acids. Trimming left V 3 bases short and J 8 bases short, with 8 bases between. CDR3 protein: CASSFRDDEQFF. In nucleotides, the CDR3 is TGTGCCAGCAGCTTCCGTGACGATGAGCAGTTCTTC.

The chain recombines TRBV3-1 with TRBJ1-3; no clear D. Germline CDR1 reads LGHDT; CDR2 reads YNNKEL (reference sequence). The CDR3 totals 16 residues. V was pared by 0 bases and J by 5 bases, with 14 bases between. CDR3 protein: CASSQDSPGIRNTIYF. CDR3 nucleotides: TGTGCCAGCAGCCAAGATTCACCGGGTATCAGAAACACCATATATTTT.

The V and J genes are TRBV12-5 and TRBJ2-3; the match to TRBD2 covers 11 bases. This CDR3 comprises 15 residues. V dropped 6 bases and J dropped 7; count of bases not matched to a gene: 9. The V gene's germline CDR1 is LGHNT and CDR2 FRNRAP. CDR3 nucleotide sequence: TGTGCTAGTGGCACAACTAGCGGGGGAGCAAATACGCAGTATTTT. It encodes CASGTTSGGANTQYF.

The rearrangement links TRBV10-1 to TRBJ2-6; D is unclear. V dropped 4 bases and J dropped 1 base, with 8 bases sitting between them. Per germline, CDR1 WNHNN and CDR2 SYGVQD (reference sequence). The CDR3 spans 15 residues. Written as DNA, the CDR3 is TGCGCCAGCAGTGCTCGGAAATCTGGGGCCAACGTCCTGACTTTC. Translating it yields CASSARKSGANVLTF.

A few counts support this clonotype. This chain links TRBV6-1 with TRBJ1-1; the match to TRBD1 covers 8 bases. Trimming took 4 bases from V and 7 from J; bases not matched to a gene: 11. CDR1 and CDR2 from the germline V gene are MNHNS and SASEGT. There are 15 residues in the CDR3. The CDR3 region is CASSARSGTGLEAFF. CDR3 bases: TGTGCCAGCAGTGCTCGTTCCGGGACAGGTCTTGAAGCTTTCTTT.

The chain links TRBV5-6 to TRBJ2-7; TRBD2 might be the D (6 bases). In germline, CDR1 is SGHDT, CDR2 YYEEEE. Trimming stripped 2 bases from V and 7 bases from J, with 19 bases between. The CDR3 sequence is 15 residues long. CDR3 protein: CASSFPGLDAWEQYF. Written as DNA, the CDR3 is TGTGCCAGCAGCTTCCCGGGACTGGACGCGTGGGAGCAGTACTTC.

The chain carries TRBV7-9 and TRBJ1-6; 9 bases align to TRBD1. The CDR3 totals 15 residues. J was trimmed by 9 bases and V by 6 bases; bases with no gene match: 9. The germline V gene has CDR1 SEHNR and CDR2 FQNEAQ (reference sequence). The CDR3 protein is CASSPTGQGISPLHF. CDR3 DNA: TGTGCCAGCAGTCCCACGGGACAGGGAATTTCACCCCTCCACTTT.

This clonotype was seen only a few times. The V and J genes are TRBV7-2 and TRBJ2-3; 14 positions agree with TRBD2. V shed 2 bases, J shed 6 bases, and the junction held 1 base outside the gene matches. The CDR3 length is 15 residues. Germline V gene lookup returns CDR1 SGHTA and CDR2 FQGNSA. CDR3 sequence (DNA): TGTGCCAGCAGCTTAAGACTAGCGGGGGGGGATACGCAGTATTTT. Translation gives CASSLRLAGGDTQYF. Combining the CDR3 with reference TRBV7-2 and TRBJ2-3 gives the whole variable domain GAGVSQSPSNKVTEKGKDVELRCDPISGHTALYWYRQSLGQGLEFLIYFQGNSAPDKSGLPSDRFSAERTGGSVSTLTIQRTQQEDSAVYLCASSLRLAGGDTQYFGPGTRLTVL.

This clonotype was detected ten times or more. This chain links TRBV6-6 with TRBJ2-1; 11 bases line up with TRBD2. The CDR3 is made up of 15 amino acids. Germline V CDR1 and CDR2: MNHNY, SVGAGI (reference sequence). The ends lost 6 bases at V and 6 bases at J; junction bases unmatched: 7. CDR3 in DNA: TGTGCCAGCAGCGCCACTAGCGGGGGCGGCAATGAGCAGTTCTTC. Protein sequence: CASSATSGGGNEQFF.